Sequencing of this T cell receptor beta chain was carried out in a study of a mutant IDH1 vaccine in newly diagnosed glioma. Study-wide context: Eight vaccine doses were administered to patients at weeks 1, 3, 5, 7, 11, 15, 19 and 23. Therapy received beforehand was radiotherapy, temozolomide, or both, with most patients given both. Treated individuals were 62.5% male and roughly 40% female, averaging roughly 38 years of age. Patients began vaccination 4-6 weeks after radiotherapy alone, or with temozolomide cycles.

The germline V gene has CDR1 MNHEY and CDR2 SMNVEV (reference sequence). V lost 3 bases to trimming and J lost 2 bases, with 14 bases between them. The CDR3 runs 15 residues. In regard to this clone: The target antigen is unknown.

Sequencing used immunoSEQ multiplex PCR; TCRdb keeps in-frame clones, though not all of them. The data show approximately 110,000 clones, 90% seen once. Time point in this sample: week 11, during vaccination. One vaccine dose held 300 ug of mutant IDH1 20-mer peptide and came with topical imiquimod. This clonotype was sampled from a woman aged 50 to 60 with glioma. V and J are TRBV27 and TRBJ2-7; tentatively, D is TRBD2 (6 bases). The starting material was PBMCs, obtained from a glioma patient whose treatment included an IDH1 peptide vaccine. The CDR3: CASSFSSALPYEQYF. In DNA form, the CDR3 reads TGTGCCAGCAGTTTCTCTAGCGCCTTACCCTACGAGCAGTACTTC.